This T cell receptor (beta chain) was sequenced in a study of T-cell memory formation after mild COVID-19. At the level of the study: In these data, TCR clusters were largely donor specific.

Study results and caveats: The finding that pre-infection memory included some responding clones suggested that cross-reactive memory joined. Contracting CD8+ clones were enriched in EMRA, CD4+ mainly in CM and EM. CD4/CD8 balance characterized clones contracting day 15 to 85, and CD4+ skew characterized later expanders.

Points on this clonotype: Antigen unknown.

The CDR3 sequence is 18 residues long. V was shortened by 1 base and J by 2 bases, with 21 bases between the two germline ends. A single record per CDR3 protein comes from TCRdb applying MiXCR to the 5' RACE reads. The sample carries approximately 560,000 distinct CDR3 sequences, 15% to 20% recorded once. The sequencing sample was made of PBMCs or a T cell subset sorted from them (not recorded which). The TCR sequence derives from an adult woman who had mild COVID-19 (a few samples of this study predate the infection). Cell type and time point are not known. The chain carries TRBV12-3 or TRBV12-4 and TRBJ2-7; D ambiguous. This CDR3 is CASSLGSILGRRTYEQYF. DNA of the CDR3: TGTGCCAGCAGTTTAGGGTCGATTTTAGGCAGGAGAACCTACGAGCAGTACTTC.